This TCR beta chain was retrieved from a study of shared clonotypes between healthy human individuals. Study as a whole: A couple of women and three men aged 18 to 49 made up the donors.

V was cut by 4 bases and J by 4 bases, with 9 bases left in between. Germline V gives CDR1 SGHDN, CDR2 FVKESK. The length of the CDR3 is 13 residues. In the case of this clone: This may be a read error, as it is one base from a much larger clone. This CDR3 is also generated by other DNA sequences in the sample.

For each subset, genomic DNA was distributed in equal portions over several immunoSEQ plates. Assay used: immunoSEQ multiplex PCR; TCRdb lists only in-frame clones, some missing. The sample has around 750,000 clones; around two thirds are singletons. The sequenced sample was memory CD4+ T cells sorted from blood. Sample subset: CD45RA-negative fraction. The sequence came from a woman in her twenties or thirties in good health. V is TRBV14 and J is TRBJ2-3; D is perhaps TRBD2 (5 bases). CDR3 nucleotides: TGTGCCAGCAGCCGTTCCGGGGCAGATACGCAGTATTTT. This codes for CASSRSGADTQYF.